The 8 T cell receptor beta chains given below trace back to one sample, sequenced in a study of metastatic and nonmetastatic thyroid tumors. Every patient underwent thyroid surgery untreated. TCRdb re-called clones from the PCR reads using MiXCR. The sample holds 45,000 to 65,000 clones, 20% to 25% seen once. The sample comprised blood. All receptors derive from a female donor with papillary thyroid cancer or a benign thyroid nodule (not recorded which). Some clones in this sample may be carry-over from other donors' samples.

This clone was detected many times. The CDR3: CAIGQGAGQGNQPQHF. CDR3 bases: TGTGCCATTGGACAGGGGGCCGGTCAGGGCAATCAGCCCCAGCATTTT. The chain has TRBV6-1 and TRBJ1-5; TRBD1 matches at 11 bases. Germline loops: CDR1 MNHNS, CDR2 SASEGT. With V trimmed by 10 bases and J by 2 bases, 10 bases remained unmatched. The CDR3 consists of 16 residues.

The table lists this clone with a few counts. The junction and the germline gene differ at one end; a read error may be behind it. The chain is built from TRBV6-1 and TRBJ2-7, with a weak D call TRBD1 (6 bases). The CDR3 loop spans 14 amino acids. From germline, CDR1 is MNHNS and CDR2 SASEGT. The CDR3 spells CAISEVDRRGKQYF. CDR3 in DNA: TGTGCCATCAGTGAAGTTGACAGGCGAGGAAAGCAGTACTTC.

This chain uses TRBV20-1 with TRBJ1-1; D is uncertain. Per the germline V gene, CDR1 is DFQATT and CDR2 is SNEGSKA (reference sequence). The CDR3 covers 11 residues. CDR3 sequence (DNA): TGCAGCTGGACCATGGTCACTGAAGCTTTCTTT. Translating it yields CSWTMVTEAFF.

This clone came up a few times. Its ends do not fully match the called genes, so a read error is possible. The chain employs TRBV27 and TRBJ1-2; 7 nucleotides match TRBD1. The CDR3 consists of 14 residues. Germline assignment: CDR1 MNHEY and CDR2 SMNVEV (reference sequence). The CDR3 loop is CASSSGRGREGCTF. The CDR3 nucleotides read TGTGCCAGCAGTTCGGGAAGGGGGCGGGAAGGCTGCACCTTC.

The table lists this clone with many counts. The chain carries TRBV28 and TRBJ2-7; a possible D gene is TRBD1 (6 bases). V lost 4 bases and J lost 1, with 23 bases in between. This CDR3 comprises 18 residues. Germline CDR1 and CDR2: MDHEN and SYDVKM. The CDR3 sequence: CASSSQSPSTGYSYEQYF. DNA for the CDR3: TGTGCCAGCAGTTCCCAATCTCCTTCGACAGGTTATTCCTACGAGCAGTACTTC. The variable domain in full, with the rest retrieved from reference TRBV28 and TRBJ2-7, is DVKVTQSSRYLVKRTGEKVFLECVQDMDHENMFWYRQDPGLGLRLIYFSYDVKMKEKGDIPEGYSVSREKKERFSLILESASTNQTSMYLCASSSQSPSTGYSYEQYFGPGTRLTVT.

The V gene is TRBV10-3, the J gene TRBJ2-7; D is possibly TRBD2 (5 bases). Between the trimmed V and J ends, which lost 4 bases and 7 bases, there was a span of 14 bases. This CDR3 has 13 amino acids. Germline CDR1 reads ENHRY; CDR2 reads SYGVKD. The chain's CDR3 is CAISAGMDREQYF. As DNA, the CDR3 is TGTGCCATCAGTGCGGGGATGGACCGGGAGCAGTACTTC.

Details on this clone: Since a much larger clone is just one base distant, this may be a read error. The genes are TRBV12-5 and TRBJ2-2, with 8 positions matching TRBD2. The CDR3 runs 16 residues. The germline gives CDR1 LGHNT, CDR2 FRNRAP. The DNA of the CDR3 is TGTGCTAGTGTTCGGCCAAGCGGGAGTCGTACCGGGGAGCTGCTTTTT. Translating it yields CASVRPSGSRTGELLF.

V gene TRBV29-1 combines with J gene TRBJ1-1; D may be TRBD1 (5 bases). The V gene lost 7 bases and the J gene lost 0 bases, with 15 bases spanning the gap. Germline values: CDR1 SQVTM, CDR2 ANQGSEA. The CDR3 totals 14 residues. CDR3 in DNA: TGCAGCGCACTACCGGGACCGATGAACACTGAAGCTTTCTTT. Translated, it gives CSALPGPMNTEAFF.